This TCR beta chain was captured by sequencing in a study of blood T cells in healthy people across ages. As for the study in general: Capturing about one barcoded beta molecule per two T cells was achieved by template switching. Findings of the study overall: Strongly correlated with naive T cell percentage was TCR beta diversity.

Together with a sample-barcoded 5' primer, a J-beta primer mix was included in a second PCR lasting about 6 to 12 cycles. Tags on each cDNA molecule came from a template-switch adaptor with 12 random nucleotides. From the 5' RACE reads, TCRdb called clonotypes with MiXCR, one entry per CDR3 protein. Of approximately 2,000,000 distinct CDR3 sequences in the sample, about 39% were seen once. Only a few counts were recorded for this clonotype. Antigen: not known. Germline values: CDR1 ENHRY, CDR2 SYGVKD. The V end lost 3 bases, the J end lost 8 bases, and 11 bases lay between the germline ends. This CDR3 region has 14 residues.

This clonotype was obtained from a human donor in good health. The sequencing sample was made of blood. The chain has TRBV10-3 and TRBJ1-6; D gene uncertain. CDR3 sequence (DNA): TGTGCCATCAGTGACAAGGGTCGGGATTCACCCCTCCACTTT. It is translated as CAISDKGRDSPLHF.